These T cell receptor beta chains were read from a single sample in a study of blood T cell repertoires in COVID-19. Produced via immunoSEQ multiplex PCR; TCRdb's table is partial and in-frame only. The sample records about 81,000 clones, roughly 90% being singletons. Sequencing was done on a sample of peripheral blood. The receptor source for this set is a man aged 70 or older with acute or convalescent COVID-19. CDR3s include the opening cysteine and the closing phenylalanine or tryptophan. The order of the fields is clone size, J gene, V gene, D gene, CDR3 DNA, CDR3 protein. A D gene is named only where the DNA matches it firmly. Some rows mark clone size as missing; the rest say once, few, many or name a class of expanded clone.

few | TRBJ2-7 | TRBV20-1 | TRBD1 | TGCAGTGCTAGTGGGACAGGGGCGGGGGGCTACGAGCAGTACTTC | CSASGTGAGGYEQYF
NA | TRBJ2-5 | TRBV5-4 | NA | TGTGCCAGCAGCTTATCAGGACAAAGGGGGGGGAACCAGTACTTC | CASSLSGQRGGNQYF
few | TRBJ2-3 | TRBV28 | NA | TGTGCCAGCAGTTCCTCTGAGAGTACGCAGTATTTT | CASSSSESTQYF
NA | TRBJ2-7 | TRBV6-2/TRBV6-3 | TRBD2 | TGTGCCAGCAGTGCCAGGACTAGCGGGTTCTACGAGCAGTACTTC | CASSARTSGFYEQYF
NA | TRBJ2-2 | TRBV4-1 | TRBD2 | TGCGCCAGCAGCCAAGGGTCGGCGGGAGCTGGGGAGCTGTTTTTT | CASSQGSAGAGELFF
NA | TRBJ1-2 | TRBV7-3 | TRBD1 | TGTGCCAGCAGCCCTGGGACAGCGCGGAGTGGCTACACCTTC | CASSPGTARSGYTF
NA | TRBJ2-2 | TRBV20-1 | NA | TGCAGTGCTAGTCCATGGAAGGGAGCTACCGGGGAGCTGTTTTTT | CSASPWKGATGELFF
once | TRBJ1-4 | TRBV23-1 | TRBD1 | TGCGCCAGCAGTACGTTCAGGGGGCCGGGGGAAAAACTGTTTTTT | CASSTFRGPGEKLFF
NA | TRBJ1-1 | TRBV24-1 | TRBD1 | TGTGCCACCAGTGACCAGAGGGCCCTCCGGGACAGGACCATGAACACTGAAGCTTTCTTT | CATSDQRALRDRTMNTEAFF
NA | TRBJ2-7 | TRBV27 | TRBD1 | TGTGCCAGCAGTTCGAGACAGGGGGCGTACGAGCAGTACTTC | CASSSRQGAYEQYF
NA | TRBJ2-1 | TRBV7-3 | TRBD2 | TGTGCCAGCAGCTTAGGGAGGGTCTCCTACAATGAGCAGTTCTTC | CASSLGRVSYNEQFF
NA | TRBJ2-7 | TRBV30 | TRBD1 | TGTGCCTGCCCTCTTCCGGGACAGTCCTACGAGCAGTACTTC | CACPLPGQSYEQYF
NA | TRBJ2-3 | TRBV18 | NA | TGTGCCAGCTCCCCCCGGGACACCAACACAGATACGCAGTATTTT | CASSPRDTNTDTQYF
NA | TRBJ1-2 | TRBV19 | TRBD1 | TGTGCCAGTAGTAGAGGGACAGGGCACGACTATGGCTACACCTTC | CASSRGTGHDYGYTF
NA | TRBJ2-3 | TRBV24-1 | TRBD2 | TGTGCCACCACAGCGGGGGGCACAGATACGCAGTATTTT | CATTAGGTDTQYF
NA | TRBJ2-1 | TRBV4-3 | NA | TGCGCCAGCAGCCAAGATGGCCAGGGCCCCTACAATGAGCAGTTCTTC | CASSQDGQGPYNEQFF
NA | TRBJ1-2 | TRBV28 | TRBD1 | TGTGCCAGCAGTTTATCCGGGACAGAAAACTATGGCTACACCTTC | CASSLSGTENYGYTF
NA | TRBJ2-2 | TRBV5-6 | TRBD2 | TGTGCCAGCAGCTTGGGACTAGCGGGAATGAATTGGGCCGGGGAGCTGTTTTTT | CASSLGLAGMNWAGELFF
NA | TRBJ1-1 | TRBV6-5 | NA | TGTGCCAGCAGTTACTCCCTATCCGTGTTGAACACTGAAGCTTTCTTT | CASSYSLSVLNTEAFF
NA | TRBJ2-3 | TRBV5-4 | NA | TGTGCCAGCAGCTTCCCGACTAGCACAGATACGCAGTATTTT | CASSFPTSTDTQYF
few | TRBJ2-2 | TRBV5-1 | NA | TGCGCCAGCAGTTCCTGGGGGGTTTCGGAGAGGCTGTTTTTT | CASSSWGVSERLFF